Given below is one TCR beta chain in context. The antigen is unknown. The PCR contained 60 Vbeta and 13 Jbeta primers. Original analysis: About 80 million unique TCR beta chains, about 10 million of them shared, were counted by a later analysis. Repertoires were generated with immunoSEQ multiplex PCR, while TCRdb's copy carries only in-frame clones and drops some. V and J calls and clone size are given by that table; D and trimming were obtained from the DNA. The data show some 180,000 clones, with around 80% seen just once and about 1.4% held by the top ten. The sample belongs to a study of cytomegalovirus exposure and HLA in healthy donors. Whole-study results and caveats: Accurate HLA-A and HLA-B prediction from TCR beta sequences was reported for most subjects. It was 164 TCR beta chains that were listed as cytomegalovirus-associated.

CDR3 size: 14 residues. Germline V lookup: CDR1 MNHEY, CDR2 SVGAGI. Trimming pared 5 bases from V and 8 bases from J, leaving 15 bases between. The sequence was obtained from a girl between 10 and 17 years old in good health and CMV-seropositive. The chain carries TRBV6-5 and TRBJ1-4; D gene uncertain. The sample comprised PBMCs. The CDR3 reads CASSAREVEEKLFF. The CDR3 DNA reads TGTGCCAGCAGTGCGAGGGAGGTGGAGGAAAAACTGTTTTTT.